The clone carrying this T cell receptor (beta chain) showed up just once. This sample is drawn from a study of radiation and T cells in renal cell carcinoma. Between the trimmed V and J ends, which lost 0 bases and 6 bases, there was a span of 15 bases. Germline-derived CDR1 and CDR2 are SNHLY and FYNNEI. This CDR3 contains 16 residues. Described time point: baseline pretreatment blood. Indicated treatment: 15 Gy SBRT to primary tumor, nephrectomy 4 weeks later. TCRdb's table, derived via immunoSEQ multiplex PCR, lists solely in-frame clones and lacks some. The sample has 130,000 to 150,000 clones, roughly 90% seen once.

The V gene is TRBV2, the J gene TRBJ1-5; maybe TRBD1 (5 bases). The TCR originated in a woman aged 45-65 years with renal cell carcinoma. The source was blood, collected from a patient whose treatment included radiotherapy and nephrectomy. The CDR3 bases are TGTGCCAGCAGTGAAGCCGGCAGGGTTTATCTTCAGCCCCAGCATTTT. This codes for CASSEAGRVYLQPQHF.